The 19 T cell receptor beta chains reported below all come from one sample, sequenced in a study of early T cells in non-severe SARS-CoV-2 infection. TCRdb called the 5' RACE reads again in MiXCR, with one record for every CDR3 protein. The profile covers 40,000 or so distinct CDR3 sequences, with approximately 6% appearing a single time and approximately 13% taken by the ten largest. The sample comprised whole blood. These receptors came from an adult who was a healthcare worker with PCR-confirmed SARS-CoV-2 infection or an uninfected control (not recorded which).

The sample holds many counts of this clonotype. The chain links TRBV3-1 to TRBJ2-5; 7 bases match TRBD1. With V trimmed by 2 bases and J by 5 bases, 11 bases remained unmatched. This CDR3 has 16 amino acids. Germline CDR1 reads LGHDT; CDR2 reads YNNKEL (reference sequence). The CDR3 bases are TGTGCCAGCAGCCAAACAGGGGTTTCAGGACTGGAGACCCAGTACTTC. Translating it yields CASSQTGVSGLETQYF.

The chain is built from TRBV29-1 and TRBJ2-7, with D perhaps matching TRBD1 or TRBD2 (5 bases each). Germline values: CDR1 SQVTM, CDR2 ANQGSEA. The V and J ends lost 2 bases and 2 bases respectively, with 22 bases between them. CDR3 length: 17 amino acids. CDR3 coding DNA: TGCAGCGTTGAACGGCTCCCCCCGACGGGGCTCCCCTACGAGCAGTACTTC. Its protein is CSVERLPPTGLPYEQYF.

This clonotype occurred many times. V is TRBV19 and J is TRBJ2-5; maybe TRBD1 (6 bases). V lost 9 bases and J 3 bases, leaving 14 bases between the germline ends. The CDR3 loop spans 13 amino acids. CDR1 and CDR2 from the germline V gene are LNHDA and SQIVND (reference sequence). CDR3 coding DNA: TGTGCCAGCAGCGACAGGACAAAAGAGACCCAGTACTTC. It yields the protein CASSDRTKETQYF. The whole variable domain, remainder taken from reference TRBV19 and TRBJ2-5, is DGGITQSPKYLFRKEGQNVTLSCEQNLNHDAMYWYRQDPGQGLRLIYYSQIVNDFQKGDIAEGYSVSREKKESFPLTVTSAQKNPTAFYLCASSDRTKETQYFGPGTRLLVL.

This clonotype was picked up many times. The rearrangement joins TRBV20-1 to TRBJ1-4; D possibly corresponds to TRBD1 (5 bases). Looked up from germline, CDR1 is DFQATT and CDR2 is SNEGSKA (reference sequence). Trimming shortened V by 2 bases and J by 7 bases, and 11 bases separated the two germline ends. This CDR3 has 13 amino acids. CDR3 nucleotides: TGCAGTGCTAGACAGGGAGGACCTGAAAAACTGTTTTTT. Translated, it gives CSARQGGPEKLFF.

The V call is TRBV5-1, the J call TRBJ2-7; the match to TRBD1 covers 9 bases. Trimming cost V 0 bases and J 2 bases; bases outside gene matches: 3. Germline-derived CDR1 and CDR2 are SGHRS and YFSETQ. The CDR3 contains 15 residues. The CDR3 here is CASSLGQGVTYEQYF. The CDR3 nucleotides are TGCGCCAGCAGCTTGGGACAGGGGGTTACCTACGAGCAGTACTTC.

This clonotype was seen repeatedly, ten times or more. The V call is TRBV28, the J call TRBJ2-1; 10 bases fit TRBD2. Germline lookup yields CDR1 MDHEN and CDR2 SYDVKM. The CDR3 loop spans 15 amino acids. V shed 7 bases, J shed 4 bases, and the junction held 7 bases outside the gene matches. This CDR3 reads CASTDGSGGYNEQFF. The CDR3 DNA sequence: TGTGCCAGCACCGATGGTAGCGGGGGGTACAATGAGCAGTTCTTC. The full variable domain, with the rest looked up from reference TRBV28 and TRBJ2-1, is DVKVTQSSRYLVKRTGEKVFLECVQDMDHENMFWYRQDPGLGLRLIYFSYDVKMKEKGDIPEGYSVSREKKERFSLILESASTNQTSMYLCASTDGSGGYNEQFFGPGTRLTVL.

This clonotype was seen many times. The chain recombines TRBV19 with TRBJ1-5; D perhaps matches TRBD1 (6 bases). In germline, CDR1 is LNHDA, CDR2 SQIVND (reference sequence). V was shortened by 6 bases and J by 0 bases, with 12 bases between the two germline ends. The CDR3 is 15 amino acids. The CDR3 bases are TGTGCCAGTAGCCAGGGGAGCTATAGCAATCAGCCCCAGCATTTT. Protein product: CASSQGSYSNQPQHF.

The genes are TRBV7-2 and TRBJ1-2; D possibly corresponds to TRBD1 (6 bases). Per germline, CDR1 SGHTA and CDR2 FQGNSA. This CDR3 spans 14 amino acids. V was shortened by 5 bases and J by 7 bases, with 17 bases between the two germline ends. CDR3 residues: CASSPPRTELGYTF. CDR3 nucleotide sequence: TGTGCCAGCAGCCCCCCGCGGACAGAACTTGGCTACACCTTC.

The chain is built from TRBV20-1 and TRBJ2-3, with a tentative D call TRBD2 (7 bases). The CDR3 spans 17 residues. The V gene's germline CDR1 is DFQATT and CDR2 SNEGSKA (reference sequence). Trimming took off 2 bases at V and 8 bases at J, with 26 bases between the two ends. DNA for the CDR3: TGCAGTGCTAGACATATGCCGGCGTGGGGGGGCGAGCGTACGCAGTATTTT. This encodes CSARHMPAWGGERTQYF.

This clonotype was recorded at least ten times. The chain joins TRBV12-3 or TRBV12-4 to TRBJ1-1, with a weak D call TRBD1 (6 bases). The CDR3 has 14 amino acids. V shed 1 base and J shed 1 base, with 7 bases lying between them. The CDR3 reads CASSLGGGNTEAFF. For the CDR3, the DNA is TGTGCCAGCAGTTTAGGAGGGGGGAACACTGAAGCTTTCTTT.

The chain employs TRBV7-9 and TRBJ2-3, with D perhaps TRBD1 (6 bases). Trimming removed 7 bases at V and 7 bases at J, with 12 bases between. Germline V gene data show CDR1 as SEHNR and CDR2 as FQNEAQ (reference sequence). This CDR3 spans 12 amino acids. The CDR3 coding sequence is TGTGCCAGCAAACAGGGCACCAATACGCAGTATTTT. Translating gives CASKQGTNTQYF.

This clonotype was detected many times. V usage is TRBV29-1 and J usage is TRBJ1-1; D not resolved. Germline values: CDR1 SQVTM, CDR2 ANQGSEA. The CDR3 length is 12 residues. V shed 7 bases and J shed 5 bases, with 14 bases lying between them. This chain's CDR3 is CSAADPGTEAFF. The CDR3 DNA reads TGCAGCGCAGCTGACCCGGGGACTGAAGCTTTCTTT.

This chain links TRBV30 with TRBJ2-1, with 9 bases aligning to TRBD1. Trimming removed 8 bases from V and 4 bases from J; junction bases left unmatched: 6. This CDR3 has 13 amino acids. The V gene's germline CDR1 is GTSNPN and CDR2 SVGIG (reference sequence). CDR3 sequence (DNA): TGTGCCACGGGACAGGGCCAATACAATGAGCAGTTCTTC. Protein sequence: CATGQGQYNEQFF.

V usage is TRBV6-1 and J usage is TRBJ1-1; maybe TRBD1 (5 bases). The CDR3 sequence is 13 residues long. V was trimmed by 6 bases and J by 2 bases, leaving 10 bases between them. From germline, CDR1 is MNHNS and CDR2 SASEGT. The CDR3 bases are TGTGCCAGCAGCGACAGTACCAACACTGAAGCTTTCTTT. Its protein is CASSDSTNTEAFF.

This clonotype was found many times. A read error may account for a junction end that differs from germline. V usage is TRBV29-1 and J usage is TRBJ2-3; D possibly corresponds to TRBD1 (7 bases). The CDR3 is 14 residues long. Germline CDR1 reads SQVTM; CDR2 reads ANQGSEA. The CDR3 sequence is CSVERGERTGTQYF. The CDR3 DNA sequence: TGCAGCGTTGAAAGGGGGGAAAGGACAGGTACGCAGTATTTT.

This clonotype has a handful of counts. V gene TRBV7-6 combines with J gene TRBJ1-1, with TRBD1 matching 7 bases. V shed 1 base, J shed 3 bases, and the junction held 11 bases outside the gene matches. Germline assignment: CDR1 SGHVS and CDR2 FNYEAQ. The CDR3 totals 17 residues. CDR3 region: CASSLGPSGGRDTEAFF. The CDR3 DNA reads TGTGCCAGCAGCTTAGGTCCCTCAGGGGGGCGCGACACTGAAGCTTTCTTT.

The sample holds a few counts of this clonotype. This chain joins TRBV3-1 and TRBJ1-6, with 8 positions matching TRBD1. CDR1 is LGHDT and CDR2 is YNNKEL in the germline V gene (reference sequence). V dropped 4 bases and J dropped 14; count of bases not matched to a gene: 4. The CDR3 loop spans 12 amino acids. The CDR3 protein is CASSRGQESLHF. CDR3 DNA: TGTGCCAGCAGCCGGGGACAGGAGTCCCTCCACTTT.

This clonotype was counted a few times. V and J are TRBV6-5 and TRBJ2-2; 11 nucleotides line up with TRBD2. CDR3 length: 15 amino acids. Germline CDR1 is MNHEY and CDR2 is SVGAGI. Germline trimming cut 6 bases from V and 5 bases from J; bases unmatched to any gene: 5. Here the CDR3 DNA reads TGTGCCAGCAGGATAGCGGGGGGGTATACCGGGGAGCTGTTTTTT. It specifies CASRIAGGYTGELFF.

This clonotype was picked up a small number of times. The V call is TRBV20-1, the J call TRBJ2-1; D gene unclear. The CDR3 consists of 17 residues. The V gene's germline CDR1 is DFQATT and CDR2 SNEGSKA (reference sequence). Trimming pared 0 bases from V and 7 bases from J, leaving 22 bases between. CDR3 in amino acids: CSARDNWAPRPSNEQFF. As DNA, the CDR3 is TGCAGTGCTAGAGATAATTGGGCCCCAAGACCTTCTAATGAGCAGTTCTTC.